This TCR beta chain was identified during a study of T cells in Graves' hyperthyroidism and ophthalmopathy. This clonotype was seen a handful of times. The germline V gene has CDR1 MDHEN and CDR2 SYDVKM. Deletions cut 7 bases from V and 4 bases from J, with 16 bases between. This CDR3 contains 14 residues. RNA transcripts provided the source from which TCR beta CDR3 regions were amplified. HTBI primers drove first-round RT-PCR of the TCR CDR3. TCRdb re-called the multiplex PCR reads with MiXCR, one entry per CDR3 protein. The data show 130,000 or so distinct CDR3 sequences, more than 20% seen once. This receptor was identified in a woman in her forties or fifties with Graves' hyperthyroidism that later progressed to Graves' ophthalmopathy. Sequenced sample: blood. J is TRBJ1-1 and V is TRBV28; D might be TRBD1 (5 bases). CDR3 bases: TGTGCCAGCAATCCCCAGACAGTCCCCACTGAAGCTTTCTTT. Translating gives CASNPQTVPTEAFF.